This T cell receptor beta chain was retrieved from a study of persistence of HIV-infected CD4 T cells. The wider study: Multiple blood draws of up to 180 mL, except two donors with single leukapheresis. Broader study findings: CMV- and Gag-responding cells had lower TCRbeta richness than CD3/CD28-responding cells.

This CDR3 is built from 12 residues. V lost 3 bases to trimming and J lost 3 bases, with 5 bases between them. The immunoSEQ assay was version 4, run in survey mode. Genomic DNA was diluted to 10 ng/uL, up to 1 ug per sample. Measured with immunoSEQ multiplex PCR; TCRdb has only the in-frame clones, and not every one. The sample has 35,000 to 50,000 clones, 91% seen once. With respect to this clone: Its matching antigen is unknown.

Nonspecific anti-CD3/anti-CD28 bead stimulation represents the broad CD4+ T cell repertoire. Sorting selected CD4+ T cells upregulating both CD40 ligand and CD69. The sequence was obtained from an adult man with HIV who was CMV-seropositive. The chain couples TRBV12-3 or TRBV12-4 to TRBJ1-2; D is ambiguous. The input for sequencing was CD4+ T cells sorted from PBMCs after roughly 18-hour stimulation, taken from a patient who received antiretroviral therapy. The CDR3 coding sequence is TGTGCCAGCAGTTTTGGGGACTATGGCTACACCTTC. This sequence encodes CASSFGDYGYTF.